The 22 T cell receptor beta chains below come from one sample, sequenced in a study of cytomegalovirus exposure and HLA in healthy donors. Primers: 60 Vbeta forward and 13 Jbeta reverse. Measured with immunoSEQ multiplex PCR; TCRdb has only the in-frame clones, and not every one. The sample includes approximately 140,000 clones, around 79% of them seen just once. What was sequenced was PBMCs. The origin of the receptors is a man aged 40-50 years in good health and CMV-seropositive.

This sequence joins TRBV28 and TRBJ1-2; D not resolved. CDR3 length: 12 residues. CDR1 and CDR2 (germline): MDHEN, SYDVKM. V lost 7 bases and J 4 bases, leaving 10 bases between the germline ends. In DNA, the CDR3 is TGTGCCAGCACCGGGATTACCTATGGCTACACCTTC. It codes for CASTGITYGYTF.

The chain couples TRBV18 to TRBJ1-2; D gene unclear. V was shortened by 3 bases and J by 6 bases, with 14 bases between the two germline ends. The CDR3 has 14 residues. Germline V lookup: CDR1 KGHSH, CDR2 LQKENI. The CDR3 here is CASSPEGIPNGYTF. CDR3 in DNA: TGTGCCAGCTCACCGGAGGGAATCCCAAATGGCTACACCTTC.

The CDR3 sequence: CASTEGGFGTEAFF. As DNA, the CDR3 is TGTGCCAGCACAGAGGGGGGGTTCGGGACTGAAGCTTTCTTT. V gene TRBV6-5 combines with J gene TRBJ1-1, with a possible D match to TRBD1 (6 bases). CDR3 length: 14 residues. The germline V and J ends were trimmed by 7 bases and 5 bases, with 17 bases remaining between them. Germline CDR1 MNHEY, CDR2 SVGAGI.

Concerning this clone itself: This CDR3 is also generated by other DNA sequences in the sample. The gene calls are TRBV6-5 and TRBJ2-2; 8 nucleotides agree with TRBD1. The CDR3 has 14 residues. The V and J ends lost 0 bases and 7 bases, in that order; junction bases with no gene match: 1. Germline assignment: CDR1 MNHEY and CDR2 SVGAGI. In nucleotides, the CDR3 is TGTGCCAGCAGTTACTCGACAGGGGTCGGGGAGCTGTTTTTT. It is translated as CASSYSTGVGELFF.

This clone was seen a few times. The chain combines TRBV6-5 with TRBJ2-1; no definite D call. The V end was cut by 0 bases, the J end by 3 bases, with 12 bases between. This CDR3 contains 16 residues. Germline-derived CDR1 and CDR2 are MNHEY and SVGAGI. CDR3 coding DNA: TGTGCCAGCAGTTACTCTCAGAGGATGTACTACAATGAGCAGTTCTTC. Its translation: CASSYSQRMYYNEQFF.

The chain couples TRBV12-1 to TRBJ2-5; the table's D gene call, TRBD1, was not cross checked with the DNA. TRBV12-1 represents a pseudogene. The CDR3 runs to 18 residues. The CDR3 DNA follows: TGTGCCAGCAGCTTTGTTTGTCGGTACAGGGGGGGTCTGGAGACCCAGTACTTC. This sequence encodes CASSFVCRYRGGLETQYF.

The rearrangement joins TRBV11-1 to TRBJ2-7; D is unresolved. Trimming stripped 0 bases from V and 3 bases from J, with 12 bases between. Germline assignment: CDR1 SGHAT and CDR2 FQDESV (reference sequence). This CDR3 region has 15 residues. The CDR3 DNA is TGTGCCAGCAGCTTAGCGCGTGGCGGAGTCTACGAGCAGTACTTC. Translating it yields CASSLARGGVYEQYF.

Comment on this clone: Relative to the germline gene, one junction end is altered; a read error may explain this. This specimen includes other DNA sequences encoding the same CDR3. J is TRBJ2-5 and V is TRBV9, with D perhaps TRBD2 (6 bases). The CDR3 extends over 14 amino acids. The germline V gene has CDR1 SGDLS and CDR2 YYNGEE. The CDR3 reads CASSAGLAWETQYF. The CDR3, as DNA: TGTGCCAGCAGCGCGGGACTCGCTTGGGAGACTCAGTACTTC.

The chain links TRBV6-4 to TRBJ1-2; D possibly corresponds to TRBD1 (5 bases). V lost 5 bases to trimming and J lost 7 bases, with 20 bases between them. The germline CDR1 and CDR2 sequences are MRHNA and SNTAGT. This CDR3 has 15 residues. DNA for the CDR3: TGTGCCAGCAGTTCACAGGCAGGCGGGATGAGTGGCTACACCTTC. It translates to CASSSQAGGMSGYTF.

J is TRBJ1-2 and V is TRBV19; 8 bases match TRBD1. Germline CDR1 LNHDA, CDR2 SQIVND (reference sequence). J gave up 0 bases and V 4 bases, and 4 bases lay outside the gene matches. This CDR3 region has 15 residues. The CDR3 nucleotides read TGTGCCAGTAGTACTACAGGGGGGGCTAACTATGGCTACACCTTC. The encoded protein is CASSTTGGANYGYTF. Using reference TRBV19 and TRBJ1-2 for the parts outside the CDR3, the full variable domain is DGGITQSPKYLFRKEGQNVTLSCEQNLNHDAMYWYRQDPGQGLRLIYYSQIVNDFQKGDIAEGYSVSREKKESFPLTVTSAQKNPTAFYLCASSTTGGANYGYTFGSGTRLTVV.

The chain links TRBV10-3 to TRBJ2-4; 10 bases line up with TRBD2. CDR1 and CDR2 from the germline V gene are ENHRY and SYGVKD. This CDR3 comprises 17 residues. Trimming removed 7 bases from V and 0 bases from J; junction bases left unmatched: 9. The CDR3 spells CAITLGLAVLAKNIQYF. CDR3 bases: TGTGCCATCACCTTAGGACTAGCGGTTCTAGCCAAAAACATTCAGTACTTC.

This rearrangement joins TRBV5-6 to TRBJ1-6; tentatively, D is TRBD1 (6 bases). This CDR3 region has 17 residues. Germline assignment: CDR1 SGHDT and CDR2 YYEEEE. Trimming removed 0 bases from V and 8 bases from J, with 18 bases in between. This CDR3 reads CASSLGAHRAGDSPLHF. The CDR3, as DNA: TGTGCCAGCAGCTTGGGGGCCCACAGGGCAGGGGATTCACCCCTCCACTTT.

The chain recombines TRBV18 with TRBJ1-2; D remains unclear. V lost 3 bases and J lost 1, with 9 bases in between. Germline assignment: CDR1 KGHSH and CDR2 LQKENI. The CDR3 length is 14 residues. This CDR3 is CASSPLTNNYGYTF. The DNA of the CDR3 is TGTGCCAGCTCACCGCTGACAAATAACTATGGCTACACCTTC.

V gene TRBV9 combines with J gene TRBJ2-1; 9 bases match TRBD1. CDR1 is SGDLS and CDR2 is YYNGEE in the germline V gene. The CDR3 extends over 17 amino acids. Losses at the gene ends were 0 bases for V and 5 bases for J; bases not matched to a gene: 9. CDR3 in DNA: TGTGCCAGCAGCGTAGCACCCGACAGGGGGTCCGACAATGAGCAGTTCTTC. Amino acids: CASSVAPDRGSDNEQFF.

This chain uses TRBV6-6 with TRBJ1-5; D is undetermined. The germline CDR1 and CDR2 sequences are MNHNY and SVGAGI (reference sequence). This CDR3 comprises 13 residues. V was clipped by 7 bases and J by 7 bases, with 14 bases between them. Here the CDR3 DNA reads TGTGCCAGCACCAACGATCCTACGCAGCCCCAGCATTTT. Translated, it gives CASTNDPTQPQHF.

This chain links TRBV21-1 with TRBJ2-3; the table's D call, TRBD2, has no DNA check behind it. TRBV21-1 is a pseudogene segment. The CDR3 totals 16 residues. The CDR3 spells CASSKAPGDHTDTQYF. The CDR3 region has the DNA TGTGCCAGCAGCAAAGCCCCGGGAGACCACACAGATACGCAGTATTTT.

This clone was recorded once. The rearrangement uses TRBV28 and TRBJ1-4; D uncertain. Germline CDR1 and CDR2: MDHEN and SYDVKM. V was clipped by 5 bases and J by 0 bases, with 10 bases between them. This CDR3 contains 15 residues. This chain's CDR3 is CASSPGYATNEKLFF. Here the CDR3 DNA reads TGTGCCAGCAGTCCCGGGTATGCAACTAATGAAAAACTGTTTTTT. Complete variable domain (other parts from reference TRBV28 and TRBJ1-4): DVKVTQSSRYLVKRTGEKVFLECVQDMDHENMFWYRQDPGLGLRLIYFSYDVKMKEKGDIPEGYSVSREKKERFSLILESASTNQTSMYLCASSPGYATNEKLFFGSGTQLSVL.

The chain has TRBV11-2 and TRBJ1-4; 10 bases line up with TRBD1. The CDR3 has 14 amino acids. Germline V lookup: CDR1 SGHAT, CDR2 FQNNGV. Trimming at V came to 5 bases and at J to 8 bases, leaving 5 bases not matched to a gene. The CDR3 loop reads CASSADRGPEKLFF. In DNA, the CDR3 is TGTGCCAGCAGCGCCGACAGGGGGCCCGAAAAACTGTTTTTT.

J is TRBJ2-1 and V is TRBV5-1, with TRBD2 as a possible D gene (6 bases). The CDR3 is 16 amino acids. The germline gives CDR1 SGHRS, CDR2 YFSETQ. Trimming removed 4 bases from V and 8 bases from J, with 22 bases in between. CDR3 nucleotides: TGCGCCAGCAGCACTAGTCGGGAGATAAGTACCCATGAGCAGTTCTTC. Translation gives CASSTSREISTHEQFF.

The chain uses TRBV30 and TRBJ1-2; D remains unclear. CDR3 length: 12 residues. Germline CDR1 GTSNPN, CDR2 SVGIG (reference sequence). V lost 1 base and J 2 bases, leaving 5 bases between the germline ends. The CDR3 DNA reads TGTGCCTGGAGTGGAGAAAACTATGGCTACACCTTC. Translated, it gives CAWSGENYGYTF.

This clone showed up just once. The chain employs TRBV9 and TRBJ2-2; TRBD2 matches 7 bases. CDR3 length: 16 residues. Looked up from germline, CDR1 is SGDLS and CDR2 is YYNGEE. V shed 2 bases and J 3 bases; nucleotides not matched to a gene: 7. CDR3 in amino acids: CASSVGEGLYTGELFF. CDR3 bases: TGTGCCAGCAGCGTGGGGGAGGGTCTCTACACCGGGGAGCTGTTTTTT.

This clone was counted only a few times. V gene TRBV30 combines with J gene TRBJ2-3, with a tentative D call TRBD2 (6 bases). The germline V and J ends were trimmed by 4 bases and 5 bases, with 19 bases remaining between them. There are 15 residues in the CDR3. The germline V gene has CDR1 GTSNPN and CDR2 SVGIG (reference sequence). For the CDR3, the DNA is TGTGCCTGGATGGCGGGAAAAGTAGTGAGAGATACGCAGTATTTT. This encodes CAWMAGKVVRDTQYF.